This T cell receptor (beta chain) originates from a study of shared clonotypes between healthy human individuals. Study findings and constraints: Larger estimated richness was generally seen in naive subsets than in memory subsets. Clonotypes not shared had lower generation probabilities than those common to all four donors. Several donors shared approximately 5% of their naive CD4 clonotypes.

In its sample, this clone was seen once. Its antigen is unknown. Under the authors' procedure: For the immunoSEQ data, sequences were junction-only without quality scores, so filtering differed. TCRdb's table, derived via immunoSEQ multiplex PCR, lists solely in-frame clones and lacks some. V, J and clone size reflect that table, while D and trimming were determined from the DNA. Of approximately 1.4 million clones in the sample, 95% to 99% were seen once. The CDR3 is 13 amino acids. In germline, CDR1 is SGHRS, CDR2 YFSETQ. The V end lost 4 bases, the J end lost 7 bases, and 12 bases lay between the germline ends.

The sequence derives from a man aged 25-45 years in good health. V usage is TRBV5-1 and J usage is TRBJ2-1; either TRBD1 or TRBD2 may fit D (6 bases each). Sequences were obtained from naive CD4+ T cells sorted from blood. The subset was: CD45RA+ positively selected. CDR3 DNA sequence: TGCGCCAGCAGCCACCGGGGGCGAAATGAGCAGTTCTTC. The encoded protein is CASSHRGRNEQFF.